This T cell receptor beta chain was identified during a study of cytomegalovirus exposure and HLA in healthy donors. Study-level points and caveats: The authors reported that TCR beta sequences could predict HLA-A and HLA-B alleles. These predictions were accurate for most subjects in the first cohort. When analyzed later, a missense DCLRE1C variant was found to be linked to TCR beta V- and J-gene trimming. The study put about 180 TCR beta chains on its list as cytomegalovirus-associated. Presence/absence analyses took donor sequencing depth as roughly uniform.

For this clone: Its antigen is currently unknown.

Germline CDR1 LNHDA, CDR2 SQIVND (reference sequence). The J segment lost 7 bases and the V segment lost 4 bases, leaving 12 bases of the junction unmatched. The length of the CDR3 is 16 residues. Vbeta (60) and Jbeta (13) primers were used in the PCR. This table comes from immunoSEQ multiplex PCR, and its TCRdb copy is limited to in-frame clones, with some not included. The data contain 150,000 to 200,000 clones, approximately 9.5% of them singletons. The sequence was obtained from a woman younger than 45 in good health and CMV-seropositive. Sequencing was done on a sample of PBMCs. The chain is built from TRBV19 and TRBJ2-1; 8 positions match TRBD2. CDR3 DNA sequence: TGTGCCAGTAGTAAGGGTGGCGAGCGGGAGTGGAATGAGCAGTTCTTC. This gives the protein CASSKGGEREWNEQFF.